The rows below give T cell receptor beta chains drawn from one sample of a study of memory CD4+ T cells and cytomegalovirus serostatus. Here immunoSEQ multiplex PCR was the method, and the copy in TCRdb shows in-frame clones only, minus some. Here the sample spans about 58,000 clones, 82% being singletons. The specimen was memory CD4+ T cells from blood. Receptor source: an adult in good health and CMV-seronegative. Some clones in this sample may be carry-over from other donors' samples. Both conserved end residues are trimmed from each CDR3. A D gene is named only where the DNA matches it firmly.

v_call | d_call | cdr3_aa
TRBV5-4 | - | ASSLYGPTNEKLF
TRBV4-3 | - | ASSQETDYNSPLH
TRBV4-2 | TRBD2 | ASSRNQRENQEQY
TRBV7-2 | - | ASSLRVSPDTQY
TRBV28 | TRBD2 | ASSEPGLKAYEQY
TRBV28 | - | ASSLSVRGIQAQPQH
TRBV23-1 | TRBD2 | ASSSVGLAGGPGGELF
TRBV6-1 | TRBD2 | ASSELAGGPYNEQF
TRBV12-5 | - | ASAPIDSEETQY
TRBV7-2 | - | ASMAGNTEAF
TRBV6-1 | TRBD2 | ASRGGPVTGELF
TRBV5-4 | - | ASSLPGGSNTEAF
TRBV11-2 | - | ASSFGGPVYGYT
TRBV27 | - | ASSPQGQTQY
TRBV27 | - | ASSPRTGILISGAF
TRBV7-3 | - | ASSPRGGGDTQY
TRBV27 | - | ASSSHGPRGETNYGYT
TRBV5-1 | TRBD1 | ASSLYGSPGQGGDTIY
TRBV4-2 | TRBD2 | ASSLQTSGMGEQY
TRBV5-1 | - | ASSSGRKGTDTQY
TRBV7-9 | - | ASSPQVRGEKLF
TRBV7-9 | - | ASSLASGFYGYT
TRBV7-9 | TRBD1 | ASSPRTGTVPEAF
TRBV5-1 | TRBD2 | ASRGLAGVNEQY
TRBV2 | - | ASTSAYEQY
TRBV4-3 | - | ASSQDRPKSSSLSAFNGELF
TRBV28 | - | ASSLTSGTRETQY
TRBV27 | TRBD1 | ASSLTGHSPLH
TRBV5-1 | TRBD2 | ASSAGTSGSSYEQY
TRBV11-2 | - | ASSLGFRSVAAAF
TRBV6-5 | - | ASGGRPNTEAF
TRBV28 | - | ASSRTAHSYEQY
TRBV6-6 | - | ASSRPQGPTGNTIY
TRBV4-3 | - | ASSQGGDQNIQY
TRBV5-1 | TRBD2 | ASSLLGSGSSYEQY
TRBV19 | TRBD2 | ASSIGGGRANEQF
TRBV5-1 | TRBD1 | ASSLGPRQGFGTQY
TRBV28 | TRBD1 | ASSNVGQGARFEKLF
TRBV19 | - | ASAPGGTDTQY
TRBV28 | - | ASSFEGGNNQPQH
TRBV25-1 | TRBD2 | ASSGNGLAGWTGELF
TRBV30 | TRBD2 | ASASGRTDTQY
TRBV18 | - | ASSPQRVTINEQF
TRBV7-6 | - | ASSLARETGELF
TRBV7-8 | - | ASSLAQGWGLEKLF
TRBV14 | - | ASSQNRVQSPLH
TRBV5-1 | - | ASYDSTDTQY
TRBV10-3 | - | AIAGTDTQY
TRBV28 | - | ASSQSGNFYGYT
TRBV29-1 | - | SAAGIGNTIY
TRBV9 | - | ASSVRQVSEKLF
TRBV9 | - | ASSIEAGELF
TRBV20-1 | - | SVLRGYEQY